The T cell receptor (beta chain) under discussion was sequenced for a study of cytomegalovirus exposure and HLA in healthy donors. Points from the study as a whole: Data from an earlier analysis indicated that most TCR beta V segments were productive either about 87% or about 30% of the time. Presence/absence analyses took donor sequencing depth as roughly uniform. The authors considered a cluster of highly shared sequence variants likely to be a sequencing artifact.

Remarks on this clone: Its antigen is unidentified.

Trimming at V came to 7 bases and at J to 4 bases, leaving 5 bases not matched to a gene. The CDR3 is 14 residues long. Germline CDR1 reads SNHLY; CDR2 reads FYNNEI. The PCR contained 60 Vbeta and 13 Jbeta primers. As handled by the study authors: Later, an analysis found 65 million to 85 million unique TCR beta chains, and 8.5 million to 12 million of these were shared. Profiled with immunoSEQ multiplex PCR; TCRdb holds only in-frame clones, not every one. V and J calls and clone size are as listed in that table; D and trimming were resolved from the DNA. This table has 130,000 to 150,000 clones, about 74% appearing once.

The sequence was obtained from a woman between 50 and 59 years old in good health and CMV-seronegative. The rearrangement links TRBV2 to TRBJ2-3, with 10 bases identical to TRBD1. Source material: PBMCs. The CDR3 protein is CASIGTGDPDTQYF. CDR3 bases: TGTGCCAGCATCGGGACAGGGGATCCAGATACGCAGTATTTT.